This T cell receptor (beta chain) was captured by sequencing in a study of shared clonotypes between healthy human individuals. Method: immunoSEQ multiplex PCR; TCRdb's copy keeps in-frame clones and lacks some. The sample has about 380,000 clones, 90% to 97% seen once. This CDR3 is 14 amino acids long. The germline V and J ends were trimmed by 3 bases and 2 bases, with 11 bases remaining between them. In germline, CDR1 is LGHNA, CDR2 YNFKEQ. In the case of this clone: Its matching antigen is unknown.

General study results and limits: The study generally estimated greater richness for naive than memory subsets. Among donors, sharing of clonotypes was expected to be affected by sequencing depth.

The sequenced sample consisted of memory CD8+ T cells sorted from blood. As for subset: CD45RO+ cells pooled with CCR7-negative TemRA cells. J is TRBJ2-7 and V is TRBV4-2; D might be TRBD1 (5 bases). The receptor comes from a young man in good health. The CDR3 region is CASSHSDNPYEQYF. In DNA form, the CDR3 reads TGTGCCAGCAGCCACTCGGACAACCCCTACGAGCAGTACTTC.